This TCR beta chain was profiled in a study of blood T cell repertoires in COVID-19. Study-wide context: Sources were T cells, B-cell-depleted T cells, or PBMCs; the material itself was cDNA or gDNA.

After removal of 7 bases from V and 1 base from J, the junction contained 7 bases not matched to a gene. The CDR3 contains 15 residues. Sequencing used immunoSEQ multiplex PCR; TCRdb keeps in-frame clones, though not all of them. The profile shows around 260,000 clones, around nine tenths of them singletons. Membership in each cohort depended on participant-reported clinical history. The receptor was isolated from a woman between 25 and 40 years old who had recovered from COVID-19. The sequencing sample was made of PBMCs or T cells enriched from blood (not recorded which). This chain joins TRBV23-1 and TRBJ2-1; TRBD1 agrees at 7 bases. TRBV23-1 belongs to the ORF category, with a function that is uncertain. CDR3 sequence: CASNPRDRSYNEQFF. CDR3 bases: TGCGCCAGCAATCCCCGGGACAGATCCTACAATGAGCAGTTCTTC.